This T cell receptor (beta chain) emerged from a study of T cell responses to AZD1222 COVID-19 vaccine. The CDR3 runs 13 residues. Germline lookup yields CDR1 MRHNA and CDR2 SNTAGT. Trimming pared 4 bases from V and 9 bases from J, leaving 10 bases between. Study-level points and caveats: A reported finding is that nearly half of spike-specific TCRs target unmutated variant regions.

Clones were sequenced by immunoSEQ multiplex PCR, and TCRdb holds only the in-frame ones, with some missing. Of roughly 140,000 clones listed, about nine tenths are singletons. Points on this clone: Its antigen is currently unknown.

The sample here was peripheral blood, taken on day 0 of AZD1222 vaccination. The clonotype comes from an adult in good health. The J gene is TRBJ1-6, the V gene TRBV6-4; D possibly corresponds to TRBD1 (6 bases). In DNA, the CDR3 is TGTGCCAGCAGTGCGGGGGGCTTTTCACCCCTCCACTTT. It codes for CASSAGGFSPLHF.